This T cell receptor (beta chain) came from a study of T cells expressing NK-cell markers. Study as a whole: One of the eight sequenced donors was seronegative, whereas the other seven were HCMV-seropositive.

Broader study findings: The CD3+CD56-NKG2C+ fraction was also led by these clonotypes in a handful of donors. More than five donors showed dominant NKG2C+ clonotypes comprising roughly 1.0-7.5% of their CD8+ T cells.

On this clonotype itself: Its antigen is still unknown.

For each CDR3 protein, TCRdb gives one entry from its re-call of the 5' RACE reads, without DNA. Recorded for this sample: a few hundred thousand distinct CDR3 sequences. The sample was blood T cells: a sorted CD56 or NKG2C T cell subset, CD4+ or CD8+ T cells, or bulk PBMC T cells (not recorded which). The source is a man aged 18-75 years in good health.

This CDR3 is CASSLLVGSTEAFF. The rearrangement uses TRBV19 and TRBJ1-1. From germline, CDR1 is LNHDA and CDR2 SQIVND (reference sequence). The CDR3 sequence is 14 residues long. The whole variable domain, remainder taken from reference TRBV19 and TRBJ1-1, is DGGITQSPKYLFRKEGQNVTLSCEQNLNHDAMYWYRQDPGQGLRLIYYSQIVNDFQKGDIAEGYSVSREKKESFPLTVTSAQKNPTAFYLCASSLLVGSTEAFFGQGTRLTVV.